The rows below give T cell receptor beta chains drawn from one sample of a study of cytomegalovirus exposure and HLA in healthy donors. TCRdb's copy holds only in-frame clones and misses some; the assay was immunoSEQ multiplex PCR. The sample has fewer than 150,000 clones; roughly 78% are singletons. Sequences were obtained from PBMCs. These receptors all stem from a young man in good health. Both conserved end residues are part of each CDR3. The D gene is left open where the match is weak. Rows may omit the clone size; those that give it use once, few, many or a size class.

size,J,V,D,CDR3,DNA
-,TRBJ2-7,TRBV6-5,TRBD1,CATTVGTANEQYF,TGTGCCACGACAGTGGGGACAGCGAACGAGCAGTACTTC
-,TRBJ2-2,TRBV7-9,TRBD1,CSTSGQATGELFF,TGTTCCACCTCGGGACAGGCGACCGGGGAGCTGTTTTTT
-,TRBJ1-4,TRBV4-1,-,CASSHRAGNIKLFF,TGCGCCAGCAGCCACAGGGCAGGCAATATCAAACTGTTTTTT
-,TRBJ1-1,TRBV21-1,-,CASSKGPLRQPLNTEAFF,TGTGCCAGCAGCAAAGGGCCCCTGAGACAGCCCTTGAACACTGAAGCTTTCTTT
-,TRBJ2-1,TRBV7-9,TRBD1,CASSLGEQGAREQFF,TGTGCCAGCAGCTTAGGGGAGCAGGGGGCTCGTGAGCAGTTCTTC
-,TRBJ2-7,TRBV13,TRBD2,CASSSRRELGEQYF,TGTGCCAGCAGCTCCCGGCGGGAGCTTGGGGAGCAGTACTTC
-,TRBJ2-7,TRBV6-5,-,CASSFGGLPLGEQYF,TGTGCCAGCAGTTTCGGGGGTCTCCCTCTCGGCGAGCAGTACTTC
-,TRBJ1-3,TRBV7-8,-,CASSPTTGVGNTIYF,TGTGCCAGCAGCCCGACCACGGGGGTCGGAAACACCATATATTTT
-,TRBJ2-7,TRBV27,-,CASSFRSGKQYF,TGTGCCAGCAGTTTCCGTTCGGGGAAGCAGTACTTC
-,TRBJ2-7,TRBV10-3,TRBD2,CAISGGVGLKREQYF,TGTGCCATCAGTGGGGGGGTGGGACTAAAGCGCGAGCAGTACTTC
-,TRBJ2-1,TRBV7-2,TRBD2,CASSFPTSGPNEQFF,TGTGCCAGCAGCTTCCCCACTAGCGGGCCCAATGAGCAGTTCTTC
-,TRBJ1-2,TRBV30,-,CASNGVDYGYTF,TGTGCCTCGAACGGGGTAGACTATGGCTACACCTTC
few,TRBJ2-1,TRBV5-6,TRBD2,CASTTPGLAVYNEQFF,TGTGCCAGCACCACTCCGGGACTAGCGGTCTACAATGAGCAGTTCTTC
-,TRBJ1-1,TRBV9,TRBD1,CASSVGTANTEAFF,TGTGCCAGCAGCGTGGGGACAGCGAACACTGAAGCTTTCTTT
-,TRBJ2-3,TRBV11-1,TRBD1,CASRGTRGQTDTQYF,TGTGCCAGCAGGGGGACCAGGGGGCAGACAGATACGCAGTATTTT
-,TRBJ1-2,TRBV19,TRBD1,CASRVTGAPTYGYTF,TGTGCCAGTAGAGTGACAGGGGCCCCCACCTATGGCTACACCTTC
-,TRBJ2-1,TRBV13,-,CASSAPRYNEQFF,TGTGCCAGCAGCGCCCCGAGGTACAATGAGCAGTTCTTC
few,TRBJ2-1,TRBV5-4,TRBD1,CASSFGGTGFHNEQFF,TGTGCCAGCAGCTTTGGTGGGACAGGGTTTCACAATGAGCAGTTCTTC
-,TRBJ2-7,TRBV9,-,CANNRFWFSYEQYF,TGTGCCAATAACAGGTTTTGGTTCTCCTACGAGCAGTACTTC
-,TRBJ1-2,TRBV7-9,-,CASSRGDYGYTF,TGTGCCAGCAGCCGGGGGGATTATGGCTACACCTTC
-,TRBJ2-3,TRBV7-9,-,CASRGPLRDETNTQYF,TGTGCCAGCAGGGGGCCTTTGCGGGATGAAACTAATACGCAGTATTTT
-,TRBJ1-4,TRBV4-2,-,CASSQGQPNEKLFF,TGTGCCAGCAGCCAAGGACAGCCTAATGAAAAACTGTTTTTT
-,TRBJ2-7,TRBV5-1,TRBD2,CASSEGTSGTYEQYF,TGCGCCAGCAGCGAGGGGACTAGCGGGACCTACGAGCAGTACTTC
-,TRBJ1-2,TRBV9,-,CASSVGNRANYGYTF,TGTGCCAGCAGCGTAGGGAACAGAGCTAACTATGGCTACACCTTC
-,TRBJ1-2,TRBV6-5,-,CASRSGDNYGYTF,TGTGCCAGCAGGTCAGGGGACAACTATGGCTACACCTTC
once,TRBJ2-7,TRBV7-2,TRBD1,CASSPGTGFSYEQYF,TGTGCCAGCAGCCCAGGGACAGGGTTCTCCTACGAGCAGTACTTC
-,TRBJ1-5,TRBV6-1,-,CASSKGQGLGNQPQHF,TGTGCCAGCAGTAAAGGTCAGGGGCTCGGCAATCAGCCCCAGCATTTT
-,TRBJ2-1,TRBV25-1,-,CASSPRTYNEQFF,TGTGCCAGCAGTCCTAGGACTTACAATGAGCAGTTCTTC
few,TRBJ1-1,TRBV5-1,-,CASMVNGGGNTEAFF,TGCGCCAGCATGGTGAACGGCGGCGGAAACACTGAAGCTTTCTTT
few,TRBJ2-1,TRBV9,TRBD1,CASSVGGGQGLNEQFF,TGTGCCAGCAGCGTAGGAGGGGGCCAGGGTTTAAATGAGCAGTTCTTC
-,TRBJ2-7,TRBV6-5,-,CASSPSGTGVYEQYF,TGTGCCAGCAGTCCATCCGGGACTGGGGTCTACGAGCAGTACTTC
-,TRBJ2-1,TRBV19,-,CASNTPVAAGTRDNEQFF,TGTGCCAGTAACACCCCCGTCGCTGCCGGGACTCGAGACAATGAGCAGTTCTTC
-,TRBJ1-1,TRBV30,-,CAWEQHPNTEAFF,TGTGCCTGGGAACAGCACCCGAACACTGAAGCTTTCTTT
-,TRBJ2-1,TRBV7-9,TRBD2,CASSLASSGRAPYNEQFF,TGTGCCAGCAGCTTAGCCTCTAGCGGGAGGGCCCCCTACAATGAGCAGTTCTTC